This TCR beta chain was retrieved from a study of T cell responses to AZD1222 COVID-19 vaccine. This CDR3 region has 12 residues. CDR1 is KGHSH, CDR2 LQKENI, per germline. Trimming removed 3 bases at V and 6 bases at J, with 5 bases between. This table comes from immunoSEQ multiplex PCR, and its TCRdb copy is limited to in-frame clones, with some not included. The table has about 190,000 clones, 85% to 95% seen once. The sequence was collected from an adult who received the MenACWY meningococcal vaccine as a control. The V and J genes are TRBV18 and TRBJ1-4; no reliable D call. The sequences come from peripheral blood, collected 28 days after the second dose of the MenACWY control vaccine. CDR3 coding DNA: TGTGCCAGCTCACCCCAGGATGAAAAACTGTTTTTT. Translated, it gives CASSPQDEKLFF.